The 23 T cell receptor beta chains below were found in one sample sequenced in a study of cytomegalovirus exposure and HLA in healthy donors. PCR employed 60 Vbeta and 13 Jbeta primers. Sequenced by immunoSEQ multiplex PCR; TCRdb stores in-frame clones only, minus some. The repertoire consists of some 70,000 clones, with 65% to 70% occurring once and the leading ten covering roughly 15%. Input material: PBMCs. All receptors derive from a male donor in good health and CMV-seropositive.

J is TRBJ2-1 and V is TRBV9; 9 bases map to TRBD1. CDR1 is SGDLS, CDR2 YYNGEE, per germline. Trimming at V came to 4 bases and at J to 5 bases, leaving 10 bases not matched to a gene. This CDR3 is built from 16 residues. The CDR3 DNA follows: TGTGCCAGCAGCCCCCGACAGGGGGTGGTGAACAATGAGCAGTTCTTC. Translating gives CASSPRQGVVNNEQFF.

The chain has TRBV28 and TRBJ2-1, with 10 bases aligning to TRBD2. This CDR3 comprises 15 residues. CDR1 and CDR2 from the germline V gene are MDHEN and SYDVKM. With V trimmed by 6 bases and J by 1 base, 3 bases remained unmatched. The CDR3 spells CASRGSGRSYNEQFF. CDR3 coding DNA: TGTGCCAGCAGAGGTAGCGGGAGGTCCTACAATGAGCAGTTCTTC. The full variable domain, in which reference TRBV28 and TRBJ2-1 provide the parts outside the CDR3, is DVKVTQSSRYLVKRTGEKVFLECVQDMDHENMFWYRQDPGLGLRLIYFSYDVKMKEKGDIPEGYSVSREKKERFSLILESASTNQTSMYLCASRGSGRSYNEQFFGPGTRLTVL.

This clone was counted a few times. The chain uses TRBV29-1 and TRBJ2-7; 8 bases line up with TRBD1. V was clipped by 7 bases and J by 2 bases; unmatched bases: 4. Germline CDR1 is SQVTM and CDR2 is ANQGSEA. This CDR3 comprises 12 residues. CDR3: CSAGQATYEQYF. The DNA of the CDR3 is TGCAGCGCGGGACAGGCCACCTACGAGCAGTACTTC.

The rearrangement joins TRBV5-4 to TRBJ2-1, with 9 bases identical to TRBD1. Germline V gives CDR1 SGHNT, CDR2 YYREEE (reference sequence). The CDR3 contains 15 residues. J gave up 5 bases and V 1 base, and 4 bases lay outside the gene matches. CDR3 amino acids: CASSLRQGVDNEQFF. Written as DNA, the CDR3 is TGTGCCAGCAGCTTGCGACAGGGGGTCGACAATGAGCAGTTCTTC. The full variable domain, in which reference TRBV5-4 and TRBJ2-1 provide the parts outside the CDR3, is ETGVTQSPTHLIKTRGQQVTLRCSSQSGHNTVSWYQQALGQGPQFIFQYYREEENGRGNFPPRFSGLQFPNYSSELNVNALELDDSALYLCASSLRQGVDNEQFFGPGTRLTVL.

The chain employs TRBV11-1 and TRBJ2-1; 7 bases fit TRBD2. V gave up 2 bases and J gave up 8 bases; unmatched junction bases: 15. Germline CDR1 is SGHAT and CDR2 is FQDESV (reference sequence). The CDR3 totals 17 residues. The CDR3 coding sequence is TGTGCCAGCAGCTTATCACTCTCGGGGGGAGGGTCGGATGAGCAGTTCTTC. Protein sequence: CASSLSLSGGGSDEQFF.

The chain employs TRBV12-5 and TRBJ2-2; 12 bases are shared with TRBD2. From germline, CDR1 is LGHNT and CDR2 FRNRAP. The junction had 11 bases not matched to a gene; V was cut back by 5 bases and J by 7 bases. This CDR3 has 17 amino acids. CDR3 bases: TGTGCTAGTGGTCCTTCCCTACTAGCGGGAGGTGGCGGGGAGCTGTTTTTT. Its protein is CASGPSLLAGGGGELFF.

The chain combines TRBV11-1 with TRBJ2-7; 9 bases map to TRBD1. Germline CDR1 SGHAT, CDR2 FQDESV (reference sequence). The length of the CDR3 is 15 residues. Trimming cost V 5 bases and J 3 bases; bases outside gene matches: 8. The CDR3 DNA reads TGTGCCAGCAGCGCGGGACAGGGAGGGGGCTACGAGCAGTACTTC. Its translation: CASSAGQGGGYEQYF. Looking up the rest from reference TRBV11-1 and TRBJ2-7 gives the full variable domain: EAEVAQSPRYKITEKSQAVAFWCDPISGHATLYWYRQILGQGPELLVQFQDESVVDDSQLPKDRFSAERLKGVDSTLKIQPAELGDSAMYLCASSAGQGGGYEQYFGPGTRLTVT.

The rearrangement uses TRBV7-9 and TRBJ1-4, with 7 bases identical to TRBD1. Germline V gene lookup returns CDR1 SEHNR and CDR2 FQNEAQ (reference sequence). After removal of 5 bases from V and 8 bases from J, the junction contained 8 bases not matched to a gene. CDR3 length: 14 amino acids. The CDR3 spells CASSLQTGREKLFF. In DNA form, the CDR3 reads TGTGCCAGCAGCCTCCAGACAGGGAGGGAAAAACTGTTTTTT.

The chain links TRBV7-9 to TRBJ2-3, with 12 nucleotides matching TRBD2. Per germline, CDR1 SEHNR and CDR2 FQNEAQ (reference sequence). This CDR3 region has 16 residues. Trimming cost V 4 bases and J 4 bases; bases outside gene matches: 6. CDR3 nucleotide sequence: TGTGCCAGCAGCTCCGGGACTAGCGGGTGGGCAGATACGCAGTATTTT. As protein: CASSSGTSGWADTQYF.

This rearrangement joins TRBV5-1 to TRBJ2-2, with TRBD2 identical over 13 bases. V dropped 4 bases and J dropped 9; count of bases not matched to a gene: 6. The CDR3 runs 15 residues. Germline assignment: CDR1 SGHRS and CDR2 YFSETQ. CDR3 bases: TGCGCCAGCAGCGCGGGGACTAGCGGGATCCGGGAGCTGTTTTTT. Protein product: CASSAGTSGIRELFF. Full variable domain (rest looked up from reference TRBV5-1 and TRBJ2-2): KAGVTQTPRYLIKTRGQQVTLSCSPISGHRSVSWYQQTPGQGLQFLFEYFSETQRNKGNFPGRFSGRQFSNSRSEMNVSTLELGDSALYLCASSAGTSGIRELFFGEGSRLTVL.

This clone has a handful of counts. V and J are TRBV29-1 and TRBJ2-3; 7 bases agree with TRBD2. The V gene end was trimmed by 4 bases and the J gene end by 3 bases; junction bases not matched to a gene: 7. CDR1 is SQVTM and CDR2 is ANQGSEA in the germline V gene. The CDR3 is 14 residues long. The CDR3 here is CSVVPAGGTDTQYF. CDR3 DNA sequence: TGCAGCGTTGTACCAGCCGGGGGGACAGATACGCAGTATTTT.

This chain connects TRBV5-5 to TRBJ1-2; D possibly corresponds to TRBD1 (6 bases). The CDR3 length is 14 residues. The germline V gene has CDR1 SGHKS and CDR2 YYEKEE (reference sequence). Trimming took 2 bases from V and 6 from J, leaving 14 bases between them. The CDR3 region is CASSFQGWMDGYTF. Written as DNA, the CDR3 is TGTGCCAGCAGCTTTCAGGGGTGGATGGATGGCTACACCTTC.

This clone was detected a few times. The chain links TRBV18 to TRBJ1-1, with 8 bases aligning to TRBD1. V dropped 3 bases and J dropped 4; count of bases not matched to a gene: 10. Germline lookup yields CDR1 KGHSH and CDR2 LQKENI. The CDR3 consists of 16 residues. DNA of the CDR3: TGTGCCAGCTCACCTGAGGCAGGGGGCGGCGGCACTGAAGCTTTCTTT. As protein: CASSPEAGGGGTEAFF.

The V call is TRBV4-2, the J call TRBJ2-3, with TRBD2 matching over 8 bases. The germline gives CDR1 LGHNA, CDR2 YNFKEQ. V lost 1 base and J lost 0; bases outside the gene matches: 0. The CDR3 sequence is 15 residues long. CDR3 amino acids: CASSQASGSTDTQYF. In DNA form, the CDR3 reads TGTGCCAGCAGCCAAGCTAGCGGGAGCACAGATACGCAGTATTTT.

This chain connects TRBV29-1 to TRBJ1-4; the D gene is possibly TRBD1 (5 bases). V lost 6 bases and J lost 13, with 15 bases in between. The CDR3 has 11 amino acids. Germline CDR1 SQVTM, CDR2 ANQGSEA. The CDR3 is CSVQGPGGLFF. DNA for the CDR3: TGCAGCGTCCAAGGACCGGGGGGACTGTTTTTT.

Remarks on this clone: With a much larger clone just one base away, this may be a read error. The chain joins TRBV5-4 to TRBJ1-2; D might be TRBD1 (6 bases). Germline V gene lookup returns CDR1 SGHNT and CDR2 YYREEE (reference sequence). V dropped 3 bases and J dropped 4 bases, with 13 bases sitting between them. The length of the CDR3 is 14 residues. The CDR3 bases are TGTGCCAGCAGCTCGTTACAGGGCTGCTATGGCTACACCTTC. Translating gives CASSSLQGCYGYTF.

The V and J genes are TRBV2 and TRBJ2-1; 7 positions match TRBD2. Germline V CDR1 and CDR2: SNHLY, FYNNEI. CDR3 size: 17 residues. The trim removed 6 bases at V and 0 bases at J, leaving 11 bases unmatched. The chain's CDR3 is CASRGEGGWVSYNEQFF. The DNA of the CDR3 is TGTGCCAGCAGAGGGGAGGGCGGGTGGGTCTCCTACAATGAGCAGTTCTTC.

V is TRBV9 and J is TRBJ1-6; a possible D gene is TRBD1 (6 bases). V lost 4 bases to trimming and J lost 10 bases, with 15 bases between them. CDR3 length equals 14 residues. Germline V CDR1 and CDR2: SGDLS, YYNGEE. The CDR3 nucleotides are TGTGCCAGCAGCACCCAGGGGTCTTCGTCACCCCTCCACTTT. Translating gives CASSTQGSSSPLHF.

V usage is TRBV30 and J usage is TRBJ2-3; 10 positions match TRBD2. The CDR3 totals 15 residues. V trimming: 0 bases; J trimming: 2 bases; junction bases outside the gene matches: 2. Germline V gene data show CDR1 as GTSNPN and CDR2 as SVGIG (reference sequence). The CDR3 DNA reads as TGTGCCTGGAGTGTAGCGGGAGGGGTCACAGATACGCAGTATTTT. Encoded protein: CAWSVAGGVTDTQYF.

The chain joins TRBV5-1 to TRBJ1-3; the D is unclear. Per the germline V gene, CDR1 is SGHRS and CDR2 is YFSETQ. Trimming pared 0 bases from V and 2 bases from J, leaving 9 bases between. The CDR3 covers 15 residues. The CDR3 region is CASSLEGRTGNTIYF. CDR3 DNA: TGCGCCAGCAGCTTGGAAGGGAGAACTGGAAACACCATATATTTT. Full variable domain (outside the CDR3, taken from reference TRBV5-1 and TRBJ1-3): KAGVTQTPRYLIKTRGQQVTLSCSPISGHRSVSWYQQTPGQGLQFLFEYFSETQRNKGNFPGRFSGRQFSNSRSEMNVSTLELGDSALYLCASSLEGRTGNTIYFGEGSWLTVV.

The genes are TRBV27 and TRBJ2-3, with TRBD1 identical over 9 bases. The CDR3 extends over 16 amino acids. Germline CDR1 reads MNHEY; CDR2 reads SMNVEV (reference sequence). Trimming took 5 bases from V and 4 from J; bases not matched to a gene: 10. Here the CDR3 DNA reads TGTGCCAGCAGTACAACTGTGACAGGGGGTGCAGATACGCAGTATTTT. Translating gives CASSTTVTGGADTQYF.

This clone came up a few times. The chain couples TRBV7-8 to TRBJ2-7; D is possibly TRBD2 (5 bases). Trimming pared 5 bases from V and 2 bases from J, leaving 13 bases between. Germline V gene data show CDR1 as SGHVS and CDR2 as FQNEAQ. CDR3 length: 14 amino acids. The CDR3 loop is CASSPRGRPYEQYF. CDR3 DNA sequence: TGTGCCAGCAGCCCCCGTGGGAGACCCTACGAGCAGTACTTC.

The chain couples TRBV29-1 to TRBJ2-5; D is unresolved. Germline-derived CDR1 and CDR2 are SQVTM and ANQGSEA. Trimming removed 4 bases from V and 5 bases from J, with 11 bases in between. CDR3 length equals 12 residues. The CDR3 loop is CSVAIDMETQYF. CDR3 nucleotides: TGCAGCGTTGCGATAGACATGGAGACCCAGTACTTC.